There are many counts of the clone carrying this T cell receptor (beta chain). Its antigen is unidentified. The data were obtained in a study of regulatory T cells in long-lasting Graves disease. Overall study results and limits: Persistent disease samples used TRBV28, TRBJ1-2 and TRBJ2-5 preferentially. The persistent group shared some 2,700 public clonotypes, more than the roughly 970 shared by new patients.

Sequencing libraries for TCR beta were prepared with iRepertoire HTBI primers and Arm-PCR of CDR3 regions. TCRdb reanalysed the multiplex PCR reads using MiXCR and keeps one entry per CDR3 protein. The table has about 320,000 distinct CDR3 sequences, 18% seen once; the top ten hold less than 40%. Time point in this sample: newly diagnosed GD, antithyroid drugs for less than 3 months. PBMC RNA was the source of the TCR library. From germline, CDR1 is MNHEY and CDR2 SVGEGT. V dropped 6 bases and J dropped 6 bases, with 13 bases sitting between them. This CDR3 spans 13 amino acids. Sample: peripheral blood mononuclear cells (PBMCs), taken at new diagnosis, from a patient treated with antithyroid drugs. The chain uses TRBV6-2 or TRBV6-3 and TRBJ2-3; tentatively, D is TRBD1 (5 bases). This clonotype was sampled from a female donor with Graves disease. CDR3 residues: CASRPRESDTQYF. The CDR3 DNA is TGTGCCAGCAGGCCCAGGGAATCGGATACGCAGTATTTT.